A selection of T cell receptor beta chains follows, all from one sample in a study of shared T cell receptors in the human thymus. Produced via immunoSEQ multiplex PCR; TCRdb's table is partial and in-frame only. The data hold roughly 700,000 clones, with 88% observed a single time. These sequences were also reported in another study, on human thymus T cells.

Sequenced input: thymocytes. Every receptor here comes from a boy in the first two years of life with a congenital heart defect. CDR3s include the opening cysteine and the closing phenylalanine or tryptophan. D genes are given only for firm matches. Only some rows state a clone size, as once, few, many or a class for expanded clones.

j_gene | v_gene | abundance | d_gene | CDR3aa | CDR3nt
TRBJ2-7 | TRBV7-2 | - | TRBD2 | CASSLGQGGVAYEQYF | TGTGCCAGCAGCTTAGGGCAGGGAGGGGTGGCCTACGAGCAGTACTTC
TRBJ1-2 | TRBV6-1 | - | TRBD1 | CASSPDRGREGYTF | TGTGCCAGCAGTCCGGACAGGGGGCGCGAGGGCTACACCTTC
TRBJ2-5 | TRBV4-1 | - | TRBD2 | CASSQHRLATQETQYF | TGCGCCAGCAGCCAACACCGACTAGCGACCCAAGAGACCCAGTACTTC
TRBJ1-2 | TRBV28 | - | - | CASSASSTTRLLGYGYTF | TGTGCCAGCAGCGCAAGTTCCACCACCAGGCTGCTTGGCTATGGCTACACCTTC
TRBJ1-3 | TRBV4-1 | few | TRBD1 | CASSQLQGAGGNTIYF | TGCGCCAGCAGCCAGTTACAGGGGGCGGGAGGAAACACCATATATTTT
TRBJ2-2 | TRBV18 | - | TRBD2 | CASSPEDSGASGSATGELFF | TGTGCCAGCTCACCAGAGGACTCAGGGGCTAGCGGGAGTGCCACCGGGGAGCTGTTTTTT
TRBJ2-1 | TRBV5-1 | - | - | CASSSVTAGEQFF | TGCGCCAGCAGCTCAGTTACCGCGGGTGAGCAGTTCTTC
TRBJ2-1 | TRBV7-2 | once | - | CASSSPGHDYNEQFF | TGTGCCAGCAGCTCGCCGGGACACGACTACAATGAGCAGTTCTTC
TRBJ2-7 | TRBV6-5 | - | - | CASSRRAGREQYF | TGTGCCAGCAGTAGGAGGGCCGGTCGCGAGCAGTACTTC
TRBJ2-2 | TRBV4-3 | few | - | CASSQDRRDASGNTGELFF | TGCGCCAGCAGCCAAGATAGGCGGGACGCCTCAGGAAACACCGGGGAGCTGTTTTTT
TRBJ2-7 | TRBV28 | - | TRBD1 | CASYSGTASSYEQYF | TGTGCCAGCTACTCGGGGACAGCGAGCTCCTACGAGCAGTACTTC
TRBJ1-5 | TRBV4-2 | once | - | CASSQEGAYSNQPQHF | TGTGCCAGCAGCCAAGAAGGGGCCTATAGCAATCAGCCCCAGCATTTT
TRBJ2-7 | TRBV7-2 | - | TRBD2 | CASSPGTSGRAPYEQYF | TGTGCCAGCAGCCCCGGGACTAGCGGGAGGGCCCCCTACGAGCAGTACTTC
TRBJ1-5 | TRBV19 | - | - | CASSTTLGNQPQHF | TGTGCCAGTAGTACCACTCTGGGCAATCAGCCCCAGCATTTT
TRBJ2-7 | TRBV11-2 | - | - | CASSPPGLYEQYF | TGTGCCAGCAGCCCCCCTGGACTCTACGAGCAGTACTTC
TRBJ1-2 | TRBV2 | - | - | CASRKGGARIITF | TGTGCCAGCAGGAAGGGGGGGGCGCGTATAATCACCTTC
TRBJ2-7 | TRBV11-2 | - | - | CASSLEQVPGWQYF | TGTGCCAGCAGCTTAGAACAGGTCCCCGGGTGGCAGTACTTC
TRBJ1-1 | TRBV7-9 | - | - | CASSLGQGAFF | TGTGCCAGCAGCTTAGGGCAGGGAGCTTTCTTT
TRBJ1-4 | TRBV21-1 | - | - | CASSSRRGGTNEKLFF | TGTGCCAGCAGCTCCCGACGGGGGGGAACTAATGAAAAACTGTTTTTT
TRBJ2-7 | TRBV5-7 | - | - | CASSPGLPYEQYF | TGTGCCAGCAGCCCCGGACTTCCATACGAGCAGTACTTC
TRBJ1-3 | TRBV30 | - | - | CAWSVAVSGNTIYF | TGTGCCTGGAGTGTTGCAGTCTCTGGAAACACCATATATTTT
TRBJ1-2 | TRBV13 | - | - | CASSLGEGRDGYTF | TGTGCCAGCAGCTTAGGTGAAGGGAGGGATGGCTACACCTTC
TRBJ2-1 | TRBV27 | - | - | CASFPLGGREQFF | TGTGCCAGCTTCCCCCTGGGGGGGCGCGAGCAGTTCTTC
TRBJ1-5 | TRBV11-2 | - | - | CASSLDGTGRGQPQHF | TGTGCCAGCAGCTTAGATGGAACGGGGAGAGGTCAGCCCCAGCATTTT
TRBJ2-7 | TRBV10-3 | - | TRBD1 | CAISDSGTGDGMYEQYF | TGTGCCATCAGTGACTCCGGGACAGGGGATGGGATGTACGAGCAGTACTTC
TRBJ2-7 | TRBV15 | - | TRBD1 | CATSHRTGSDKCAYEQYF | TGTGCCACCAGCCACAGGACAGGGTCTGACAAGTGTGCCTACGAGCAGTACTTC
TRBJ1-1 | TRBV5-6 | - | - | CASSFLMRARVGVHAEAFF | TGTGCCAGCAGCTTCCTCATGCGGGCGCGAGTTGGAGTGCACGCTGAAGCTTTCTTT